These 17 T cell receptor beta chains originate from one sample sequenced in a study of CD8 T cells in ankylosing spondylitis. TCRdb re-called the 5' RACE reads with MiXCR, one entry per CDR3 protein. The sample holds around 220,000 distinct CDR3 sequences, approximately 10% seen once. Sequencing input: blood, either unsorted or a sorted T cell fraction (not recorded which). The receptors were sampled from a male donor with ankylosing spondylitis or in good health (not recorded which).

This clonotype was detected ten times or more. The chain uses TRBV10-3 and TRBJ1-1, with 8 bases that match TRBD1. The J segment lost 0 bases and the V segment lost 6 bases, leaving 3 bases of the junction unmatched. The CDR3 extends over 14 amino acids. Germline V gene lookup returns CDR1 ENHRY and CDR2 SYGVKD. The CDR3 coding sequence is TGTGCCATCAGCAGACAGGGGCTGAACACTGAAGCTTTCTTT. This sequence encodes CAISRQGLNTEAFF.

The J gene is TRBJ1-5, the V gene TRBV10-3; 7 bases are shared with TRBD1. The junction had 18 bases not matched to a gene; V was cut back by 11 bases and J by 2 bases. Germline-derived CDR1 and CDR2 are ENHRY and SYGVKD. The CDR3 length is 17 residues. The CDR3 nucleotides are TGTGCCGGGAAAGGGGTTCGTGACAGGGAAGGCAATCAGCCCCAGCATTTT. Its protein product is CAGKGVRDREGNQPQHF.

This clonotype appeared many times. This CDR3 is CSASDRATDTQYF. DNA of the CDR3: TGCAGTGCTTCTGACAGGGCCACAGATACGCAGTATTTT. The chain uses TRBV20-1 and TRBJ2-3, with 7 bases fitting TRBD1. The CDR3 is 13 residues long. The V segment lost 5 bases and the J segment 2 bases; nucleotides outside the gene matches: 4. CDR1 is DFQATT and CDR2 is SNEGSKA in the germline V gene (reference sequence).

This clonotype was picked up a small number of times. The genes are TRBV27 and TRBJ2-2; 7 positions agree with TRBD2. The germline V gene has CDR1 MNHEY and CDR2 SMNVEV (reference sequence). The CDR3 contains 12 residues. The CDR3: CATSVGAGELFF. The CDR3 bases are TGTGCAACTAGCGTGGGCGCCGGGGAGCTGTTTTTT.

There are many counts of this clonotype. The chain has TRBV12-3 or TRBV12-4 and TRBJ2-1; D is perhaps TRBD2 (5 bases). Between the trimmed V and J ends, which lost 5 bases and 0 bases, there was a span of 11 bases. The CDR3 has 15 amino acids. CDR3 region: CASSPLRGSYNEQFF. CDR3 sequence (DNA): TGTGCCAGCAGTCCCTTACGGGGCTCCTACAATGAGCAGTTCTTC.

This clonotype has ten or more counts. The V call is TRBV29-1, the J call TRBJ2-3, with 11 bases lining up with TRBD2. J lost 1 base, V lost 1 base, and 7 bases had no gene match. Germline V gene data show CDR1 as SQVTM and CDR2 as ANQGSEA. This CDR3 has 17 amino acids. The chain's CDR3 is CSVEVLAGGYRTDTQYF. In DNA, the CDR3 is TGCAGCGTTGAAGTCCTAGCGGGGGGCTACCGCACAGATACGCAGTATTTT.

This clonotype was picked up a small number of times. The V call is TRBV12-3 or TRBV12-4, the J call TRBJ1-4, with D maybe TRBD1 (5 bases). With 3 bases removed from V and 6 bases from J, the gap between germline ends came to 11 bases. The CDR3 is 14 amino acids. The CDR3 sequence is CASSFQGSDEKLFF. CDR3 bases: TGTGCCAGCAGTTTTCAGGGATCGGATGAAAAACTGTTTTTT.

This clonotype was observed a handful of times. This rearrangement joins TRBV5-1 to TRBJ2-3; maybe TRBD2 (5 bases). There are 16 residues in the CDR3. V dropped 4 bases and J dropped 2 bases, with 17 bases sitting between them. Germline CDR1 is SGHRS and CDR2 is YFSETQ. CDR3 sequence (DNA): TGCGCCAGCAGCCCCATAACAAGCGGCAACACAGATACGCAGTATTTT. This translates into CASSPITSGNTDTQYF.

The sample holds a few counts of this clonotype. This chain uses TRBV5-1 with TRBJ1-4; D is undetermined. Germline V gene data show CDR1 as SGHRS and CDR2 as YFSETQ. This CDR3 contains 16 residues. The V end was cut by 0 bases, the J end by 2 bases, with 11 bases between. CDR3 sequence: CASSLGRVATNEKLFF. The CDR3 DNA reads as TGCGCCAGCAGCTTGGGGCGTGTGGCGACTAATGAAAAACTGTTTTTT. Using reference TRBV5-1 and TRBJ1-4 for the parts outside the CDR3, the full variable domain is KAGVTQTPRYLIKTRGQQVTLSCSPISGHRSVSWYQQTPGQGLQFLFEYFSETQRNKGNFPGRFSGRQFSNSRSEMNVSTLELGDSALYLCASSLGRVATNEKLFFGSGTQLSVL.

This clonotype was detected only a few times. The chain links TRBV19 to TRBJ2-7; D remains unclear. The CDR3 sequence is 12 residues long. The germline V gene encodes CDR1 LNHDA and CDR2 SQIVND (reference sequence). Trimming shortened V by 6 bases and J by 3 bases, and 9 bases separated the two germline ends. CDR3 loop: CASSDGLYEQYF. As DNA, the CDR3 is TGTGCCAGTAGCGACGGTCTCTACGAGCAGTACTTC.

V usage is TRBV5-6 and J usage is TRBJ1-6; D unclear. This CDR3 is built from 16 residues. CDR1 SGHDT and CDR2 YYEEEE come from the germline V gene. The germline V and J ends were trimmed by 1 base and 7 bases, with 15 bases remaining between them. The CDR3 DNA reads as TGTGCCAGCAGCTTGTTGGGGAAACCAGACAATTCACCCCTCCACTTT. Translating gives CASSLLGKPDNSPLHF.

This clonotype was seen only a few times. J is TRBJ2-1 and V is TRBV20-1, with TRBD2 matching 9 bases. After removal of 6 bases from V and 8 bases from J, the junction contained 14 bases not matched to a gene. This CDR3 has 15 amino acids. The germline V gene encodes CDR1 DFQATT and CDR2 SNEGSKA (reference sequence). CDR3 residues: CSATTASGVGYEQFF. Here the CDR3 DNA reads TGCAGTGCGACTACCGCTAGCGGGGTTGGCTATGAGCAGTTCTTC.

This clonotype occurred many times. The V call is TRBV11-2, the J call TRBJ2-7, with no clear D. The CDR3 is 14 residues long. Germline V gene lookup returns CDR1 SGHAT and CDR2 FQNNGV. Trimming took off 1 base at V and 7 bases at J, with 14 bases between the two ends. CDR3 sequence reads: CASSLVDFGLEQYF. Here the CDR3 DNA reads TGTGCCAGCAGCTTAGTAGATTTCGGTCTGGAGCAGTACTTC.

This clonotype was counted between two and nine times. This sequence joins TRBV20-1 and TRBJ2-3; 8 bases line up with TRBD2. This CDR3 is 17 amino acids long. CDR1 is DFQATT and CDR2 is SNEGSKA in the germline V gene (reference sequence). V lost 6 bases to trimming and J lost 3 bases; unmatched junction nucleotides: 17. Here the CDR3 reads CSAPPTGTRGSTDTQYF. The CDR3 DNA reads as TGCAGTGCCCCCCCAACCGGGACTAGAGGTTCGACAGATACGCAGTATTTT.

This chain uses TRBV20-1 with TRBJ2-5; 7 positions agree with TRBD1. This CDR3 comprises 13 residues. V lost 5 bases and J lost 5; bases outside the gene matches: 8. CDR1 and CDR2 from the germline V gene are DFQATT and SNEGSKA (reference sequence). The CDR3: CSAPGQAAETQYF. The CDR3 coding sequence is TGCAGTGCTCCCGGACAGGCCGCCGAGACCCAGTACTTC.

This clonotype was recorded at least ten times. The chain uses TRBV24-1 and TRBJ2-3, with 7 bases lining up with TRBD1. There are 18 residues in the CDR3. CDR1 KGHDR and CDR2 SFDVKD come from the germline V gene. The ends lost 1 base at V and 6 bases at J; junction bases unmatched: 15. The CDR3 DNA is TGTGCCACCAGTGATTTCCGGGGACAGACCCAGGGGTGGGATACGCAGTATTTT. Its protein is CATSDFRGQTQGWDTQYF.

This clonotype was detected many times. The genes are TRBV5-1 and TRBJ2-3; D is ambiguous. Germline CDR1 SGHRS, CDR2 YFSETQ. The CDR3 runs 16 residues. Trimming cost V 4 bases and J 1 base, with 16 bases left between them. The CDR3 reads CASSRFVTMGTDTQYF. CDR3 nucleotide sequence: TGCGCCAGCAGCCGCTTCGTCACGATGGGCACAGATACGCAGTATTTT.